This T cell receptor (beta chain) was recovered during a study of vaccination and CD4 T cells after COVID-19 (dated by TCRdb to the early 2020s). For the study in its entirety: Convalescent patients had a positive SARS-CoV-2 result on nasal swab PCR, and of these patients, about ten had mild disease and one had severe disease. The convalescent cohort comprised six males and four females, including two Hispanic individuals, seven Caucasians, two Asians and one multiracial person. Participants received two doses of either the Pfizer-BioNTech BNT162b2 vaccine (n=8) or the Moderna mRNA-1273 vaccine (n=2). Post-COVID blood samples from convalescent patients were collected a median of approximately 93 days after diagnosis, with a range of roughly 30 to 161 days. Post-vaccine blood samples were taken a median of roughly 72 days after the second vaccine dose, with a range of roughly 13 to 250 days. Culture stimuli were overlapping spike peptide pools from SARS-CoV-2 and from the common cold coronaviruses HCoV-NL63, HCoV-OC43 and HCoV-229E. Control cultures received a CEFX viral epitope pool as the positive control, an HIV-1 Nef peptide pool as the negative control, or no peptide. In 9 to 11 COVID-19 convalescent patients and 4 infection-naive healthy vaccine recipients, researchers compared the spike-specific CD4+ TCR repertoire from before mRNA vaccination with the repertoire from after.

This clonotype was seen a few times. Its antigen has not been determined. Per-base quality was not reported, and no clone a single base away is much larger than it. General study outcomes and caveats: Although the median number of SARS-CoV-2-reactive clonotypes went up from some 23 after infection to roughly 40 after vaccination, the increase was not significant. In convalescent patients, a median approximately 90% of post-vaccine SARS-CoV-2-reactive clones were detected only after vaccination, suggesting vaccine-specific priming. Nearly all vaccine-specific clones in convalescent patients (304 of 307) were mono-reactive for SARS-CoV-2 spike rather than cross-reactive with common cold coronaviruses. The number of convalescent patients in the study was relatively small, and the study did not examine early timepoints following natural infection.

Libraries were built with PCR. DNA from cultured CD4+ T cells underwent TCR sequencing with the Oncomine TCR Beta short-read assay at the Johns Hopkins FTIC core. The QIAamp micro DNA kit was used to extract genomic DNA from the cultured CD4+ T cells. Oncomine TCR Beta libraries made from cultured CD4+ T cells were pooled using unique dual indexes and sequenced on an Illumina iSeq 100. As for the original processing: Non-productive sequences were filtered out, and CDR3s that did not start with C, did not end with F or W, or were shorter than 7 amino acids were discarded. Antigen-specific clonotypes were identified using the MANAFEST web application through comparison of peptide-stimulated wells with reference and other culture wells. An FDR below 0.05, an odds ratio above 5, and a productive frequency above 0.1% in at least two of three replicate wells were required for clones to be considered positive. A clonotype was classed as cross-reactive if the clonotype showed significant expansion both in SARS-CoV-2 spike wells and in at least one common cold coronavirus spike condition. CDR3 homology was assessed with Levenshtein distances (stringdist) and unrooted phylogenetic trees (ape) in R version 3.6.1. TCRdb's own reprocessing of the public reads used fastp at Q25 and MiXCR and kept productive beta chains. Each entry is one CDR3 protein sequence, shown with its most common DNA and genes. The V and J calls, along with clone size, are taken from TCRdb and not from the paper's own processing. This sample lists about 15,000 distinct CDR3 sequences; 45% to 50% were detected once. The ten largest clones add up to roughly an eighth of the sample.

The sample's treatment or condition label, in plain terms: roughly 11-day PBMC culture with coronavirus spike peptide pools or control peptides (ViraFEST assay). The ViraFEST assay was used in the study, in which antigen-specific T cells were expanded with peptide pools and expanded clonotypes were subsequently identified by TCR sequencing. Positive SARS-CoV-2 PCR tests in the convalescent patients dated from March to December 2020, before Alpha, Beta and Delta variants emerged in the United States. Each well held 2 million or so PBMCs cultured in IMDM containing about 5% human AB serum and roughly 10 IU/ml IL-2, with 9 to 10 ug/ml peptide pools added. On days 3 and 7, half of the culture medium was replaced with fresh IL-2-containing medium. After 10 to 11 days of culture, CD4+ T cells were isolated by negative selection using the EasySep CD4+ T cell isolation kit. Ficoll-Paque Plus gradient centrifugation was used to isolate PBMCs from whole blood, and the isolated PBMCs were then either used fresh or cryopreserved at -140C. Triplicate wells were generally used for each culture condition.

Including cysteine and phenylalanine, the CDR3 has 14 amino acids. Of the read, only the CDR3 DNA is kept; its 42 bases are in frame from base 1. In the germline V gene, CDR1 corresponds to MDHEN and CDR2 to SYDVKM. The V end loses 6 bases and the J end loses 3 bases, and a stretch of 12 bases separates them. This TCR was sampled from a human donor who had recovered from COVID-19. Material: CD4+ T cells from blood, cultured in vitro. Here the chain combines TRBV28 and TRBJ1-3, with the D gene uncertain. The CDR3 in this case is CASSLRDVGNTIYF. The nucleotide sequence reads as follows: TGTGCCAGCAGCCTTCGAGACGTTGGAAACACCATATATTTT.